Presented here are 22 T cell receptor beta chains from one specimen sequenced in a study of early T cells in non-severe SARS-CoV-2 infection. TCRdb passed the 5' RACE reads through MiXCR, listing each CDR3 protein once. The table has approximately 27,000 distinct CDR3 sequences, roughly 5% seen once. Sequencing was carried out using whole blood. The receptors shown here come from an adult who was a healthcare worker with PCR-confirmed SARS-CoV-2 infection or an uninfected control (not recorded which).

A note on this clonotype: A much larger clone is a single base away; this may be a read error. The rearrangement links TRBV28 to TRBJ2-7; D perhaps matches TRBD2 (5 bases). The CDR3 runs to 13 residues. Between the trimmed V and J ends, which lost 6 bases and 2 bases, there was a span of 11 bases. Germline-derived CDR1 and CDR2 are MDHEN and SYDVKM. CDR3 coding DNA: TGTGCCAGCAGGCGAGGGCCCCCCTACGAGCAGTACTTC. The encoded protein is CASRRGPPYEQYF.

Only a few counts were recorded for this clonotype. DNA of the CDR3: TGTGCCAGCAGCCCGGACCGGGGGACTAGCGGGAGGGCTTCTGAGCAGTTCTTC. Protein sequence: CASSPDRGTSGRASEQFF. The chain has TRBV27 and TRBJ2-1; 16 bases are shared with TRBD2. The CDR3 contains 18 residues. Trimming removed 6 bases from V and 9 bases from J; junction bases left unmatched: 14. Germline CDR1 reads MNHEY; CDR2 reads SMNVEV (reference sequence).

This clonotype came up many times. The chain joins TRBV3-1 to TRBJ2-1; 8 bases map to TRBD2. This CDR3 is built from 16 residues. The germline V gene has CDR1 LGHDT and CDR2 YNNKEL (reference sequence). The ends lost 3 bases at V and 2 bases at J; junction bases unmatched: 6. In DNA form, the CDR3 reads TGTGCCAGCAGCCATACTAGCGGCGGTGCCTACAATGAGCAGTTCTTC. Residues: CASSHTSGGAYNEQFF.

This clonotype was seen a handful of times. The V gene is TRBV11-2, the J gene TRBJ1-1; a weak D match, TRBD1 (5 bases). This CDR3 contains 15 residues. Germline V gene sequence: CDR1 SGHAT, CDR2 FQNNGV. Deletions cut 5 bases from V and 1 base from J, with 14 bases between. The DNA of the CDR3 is TGTGCCAGCAGCAGCACCGGACACTCGAACACTGAAGCTTTCTTT. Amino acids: CASSSTGHSNTEAFF.

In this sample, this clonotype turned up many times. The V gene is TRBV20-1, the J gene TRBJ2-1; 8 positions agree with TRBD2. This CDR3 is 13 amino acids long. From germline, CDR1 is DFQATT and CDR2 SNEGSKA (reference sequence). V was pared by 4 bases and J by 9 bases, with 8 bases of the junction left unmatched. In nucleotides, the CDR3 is TGCAGTGCTACTTTGCCCAGCGGGGGTGAGCAGTTCTTC. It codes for CSATLPSGGEQFF.

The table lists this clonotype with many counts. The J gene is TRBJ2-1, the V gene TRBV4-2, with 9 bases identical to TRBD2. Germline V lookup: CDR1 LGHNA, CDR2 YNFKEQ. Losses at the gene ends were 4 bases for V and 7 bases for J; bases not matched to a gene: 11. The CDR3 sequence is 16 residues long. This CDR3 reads CASSLSGTSTMNEQFF. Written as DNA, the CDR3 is TGTGCCAGCAGCCTATCCGGGACTAGCACTATGAATGAGCAGTTCTTC.

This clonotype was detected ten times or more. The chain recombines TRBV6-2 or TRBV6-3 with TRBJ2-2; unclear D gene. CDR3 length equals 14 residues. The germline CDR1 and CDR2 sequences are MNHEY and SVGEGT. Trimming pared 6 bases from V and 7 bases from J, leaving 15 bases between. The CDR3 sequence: CASSPLGSSGELFF. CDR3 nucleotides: TGTGCCAGCAGCCCCCTCGGCAGTAGCGGGGAGCTGTTTTTT.

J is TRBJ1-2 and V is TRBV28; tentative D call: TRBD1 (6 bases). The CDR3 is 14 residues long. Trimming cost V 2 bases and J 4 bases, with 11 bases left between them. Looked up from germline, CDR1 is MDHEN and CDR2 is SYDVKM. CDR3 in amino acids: CASSLPGQFYGYTF. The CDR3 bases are TGTGCCAGCAGTTTACCCGGACAGTTCTATGGCTACACCTTC.

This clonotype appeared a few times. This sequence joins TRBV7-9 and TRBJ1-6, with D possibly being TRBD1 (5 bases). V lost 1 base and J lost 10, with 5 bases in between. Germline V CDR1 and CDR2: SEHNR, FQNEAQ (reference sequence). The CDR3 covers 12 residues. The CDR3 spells CASSLGGSPLHF. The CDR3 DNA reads TGTGCCAGCAGCTTAGGGGGGTCACCCCTCCACTTT.

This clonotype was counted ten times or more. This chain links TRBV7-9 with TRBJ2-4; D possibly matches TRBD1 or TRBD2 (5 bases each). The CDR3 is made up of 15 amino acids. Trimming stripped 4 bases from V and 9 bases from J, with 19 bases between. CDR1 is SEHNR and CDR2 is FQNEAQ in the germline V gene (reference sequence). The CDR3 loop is CASSWTGADGSIQYF. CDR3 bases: TGTGCCAGCAGCTGGACCGGGGCGGATGGTAGCATTCAGTACTTC.

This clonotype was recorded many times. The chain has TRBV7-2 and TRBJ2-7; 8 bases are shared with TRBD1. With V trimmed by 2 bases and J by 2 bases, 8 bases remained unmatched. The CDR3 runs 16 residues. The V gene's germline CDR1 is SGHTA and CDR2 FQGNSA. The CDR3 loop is CASSLMTGQDPYEQYF. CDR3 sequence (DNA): TGTGCCAGCAGCTTAATGACGGGACAGGATCCCTACGAGCAGTACTTC.

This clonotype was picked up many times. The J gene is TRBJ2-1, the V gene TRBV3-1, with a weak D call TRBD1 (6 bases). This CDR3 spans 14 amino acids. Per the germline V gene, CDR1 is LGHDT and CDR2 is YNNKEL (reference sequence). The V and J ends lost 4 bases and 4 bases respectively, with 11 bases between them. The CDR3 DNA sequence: TGTGCCAGCAGCCCCCTGACAGGATACAATGAGCAGTTCTTC. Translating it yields CASSPLTGYNEQFF.

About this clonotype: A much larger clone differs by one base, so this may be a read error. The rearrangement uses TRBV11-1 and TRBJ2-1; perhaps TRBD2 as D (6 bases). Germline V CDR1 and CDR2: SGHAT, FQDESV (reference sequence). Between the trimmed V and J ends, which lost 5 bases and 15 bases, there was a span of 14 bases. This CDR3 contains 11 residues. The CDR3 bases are TGTGCCAGCAGCCCGGGGGTAGGGCGGTTCTTC. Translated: CASSPGVGRFF.

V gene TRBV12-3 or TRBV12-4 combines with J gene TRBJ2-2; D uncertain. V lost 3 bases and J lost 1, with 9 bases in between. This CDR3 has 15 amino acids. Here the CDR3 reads CASSFAELNTGELFF. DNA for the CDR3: TGTGCCAGCAGTTTCGCAGAATTGAACACCGGGGAGCTGTTTTTT.

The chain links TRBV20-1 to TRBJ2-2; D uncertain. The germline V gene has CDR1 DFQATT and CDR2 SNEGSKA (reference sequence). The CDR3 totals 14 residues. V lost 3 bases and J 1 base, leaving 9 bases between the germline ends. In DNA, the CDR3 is TGCAGTGCTAGTCGCGGAGTGAACACCGGGGAGCTGTTTTTT. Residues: CSASRGVNTGELFF.

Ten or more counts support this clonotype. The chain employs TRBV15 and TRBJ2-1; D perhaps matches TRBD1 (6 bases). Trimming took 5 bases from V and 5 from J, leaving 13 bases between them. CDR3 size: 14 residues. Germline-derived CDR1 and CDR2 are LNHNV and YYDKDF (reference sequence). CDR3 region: CATSWDPGDNEQFF. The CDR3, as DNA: TGTGCCACCAGCTGGGACCCAGGGGACAATGAGCAGTTCTTC.

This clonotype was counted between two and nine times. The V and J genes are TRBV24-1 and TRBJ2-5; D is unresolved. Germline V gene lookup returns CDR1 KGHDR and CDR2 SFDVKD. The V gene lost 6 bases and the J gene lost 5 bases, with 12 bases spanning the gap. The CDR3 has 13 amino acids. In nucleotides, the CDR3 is TGTGCCACCAGTTCCCTTCAGGCGGAGACCCAGTACTTC. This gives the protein CATSSLQAETQYF.

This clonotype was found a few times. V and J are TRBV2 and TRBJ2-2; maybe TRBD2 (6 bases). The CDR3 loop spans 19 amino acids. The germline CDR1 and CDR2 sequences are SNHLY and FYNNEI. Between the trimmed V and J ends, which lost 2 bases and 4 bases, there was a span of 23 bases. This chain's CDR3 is CASSERSVAGMASTGELFF. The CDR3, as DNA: TGTGCCAGCAGTGAAAGGAGCGTTGCGGGGATGGCGTCCACCGGGGAGCTGTTTTTT.

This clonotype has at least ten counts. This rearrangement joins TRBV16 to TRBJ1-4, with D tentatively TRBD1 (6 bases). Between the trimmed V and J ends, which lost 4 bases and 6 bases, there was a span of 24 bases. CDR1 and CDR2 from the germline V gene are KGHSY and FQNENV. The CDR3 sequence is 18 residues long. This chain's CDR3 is CASSPLPMGRGVDEKLFF. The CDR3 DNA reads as TGTGCCAGCAGCCCCCTCCCCATGGGGAGGGGGGTTGATGAAAAACTGTTTTTT.

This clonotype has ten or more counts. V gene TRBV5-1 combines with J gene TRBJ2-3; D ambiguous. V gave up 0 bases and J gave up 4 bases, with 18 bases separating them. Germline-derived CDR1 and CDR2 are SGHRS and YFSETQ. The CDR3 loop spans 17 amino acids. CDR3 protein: CASSLEVRVSLSDTQYF. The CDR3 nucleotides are TGCGCCAGCAGCTTGGAGGTTAGGGTGAGCTTATCAGATACGCAGTATTTT.

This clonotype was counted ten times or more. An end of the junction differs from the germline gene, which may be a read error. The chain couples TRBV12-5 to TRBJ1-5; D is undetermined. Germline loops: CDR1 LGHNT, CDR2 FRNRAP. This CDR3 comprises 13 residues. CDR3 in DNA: TGTGCTAGTGCTTTGAGGGAAGAACAGCCCCAGCATTTT. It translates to CASALREEQPQHF.

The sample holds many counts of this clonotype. CDR3 amino acids: CASSSWDTLGYGYTF. For the CDR3, the DNA is TGTGCCAGCAGCTCCTGGGATACCCTTGGGTATGGCTACACCTTC. The chain has TRBV11-2 and TRBJ1-2; D not resolved. The CDR3 has 15 residues. V lost 4 bases to trimming and J lost 5 bases, with 17 bases between them. Germline CDR1 SGHAT, CDR2 FQNNGV.